This T cell receptor beta chain was identified in a study of OX40 agonist ivuxolimab in advanced cancers. Study summary: Given to patients was ivuxolimab, an agonistic anti-OX40 (CD134) antibody.

Baseline was the first blood sampling point, followed by cycle 4 day 1 and cycle 7 day 1. To note about this clone: The antigen remains unidentified.

Notes on the study in general: In CD8+ T cells, expanded clones were on average more numerous than in CD4+. CD4+ and CD8+ blood T cells expanded clonally by week 6 at 0.1 to 3.0 mg/kg.

Clones were read by immunoSEQ multiplex PCR, and TCRdb kept only the in-frame ones, dropping some. The sample contains some 82,000 clones, about 91% of which appear only once. CDR1 is LNHNV and CDR2 is YYDKDF in the germline V gene (reference sequence). Trimming took 3 bases from V and 2 from J, leaving 13 bases between them. The CDR3 contains 15 residues. The J gene is TRBJ2-5, the V gene TRBV15; D could derive from TRBD1 or TRBD2 (5 bases each). This TCR derives from an adult with an advanced solid tumor such as melanoma, head and neck, liver or kidney cancer. The specimen was CD4+ or CD8+ T cells sorted from blood, collected in a trial of the OX40 agonist ivuxolimab. For the CDR3, the DNA is TGTGCCACCAGCAGGGGATTGGGACCTCAAGAGACCCAGTACTTC. As protein: CATSRGLGPQETQYF. Drawing the rest from reference TRBV15 and TRBJ2-5, the complete variable domain is DAMVIQNPRYQVTQFGKPVTLSCSQTLNHNVMYWYQQKSSQAPKLLFHYYDKDFNNEADTPDNFQSRRPNTSFCFLDIRSPGLGDTAMYLCATSRGLGPQETQYFGPGTRLLVL.